A single sample gave rise to the 26 T cell receptor beta chains below, sequenced in a study of CXCR3-negative and CXCR3-positive naive CD8 T cells. The authors prepared UMI-labeled TRB cDNA libraries by 5' RACE. TCRdb reanalyzed the 5' RACE reads, giving one entry per CDR3 protein sequence and no DNA. The sample spans about 9,600 distinct CDR3 sequences; the ten largest clones claim approximately 0.99%. The specimen was naive CXCR3- CD8+ T cells from blood. This sample's subset: CD45RO-CCR7+CD27+CD95- naive CD8+ T cells lacking CXCR3 (TNR3-). The receptor source for this set is a human donor in good health. Some clones in this sample may be carry-over from other donors' samples.

By frequency, this clonotype is medium-sized. The chain is built from TRBV28 and TRBJ2-1. Germline V lookup: CDR1 MDHEN, CDR2 SYDVKM. This CDR3 comprises 15 residues. CDR3 in amino acids: CASSLLGLTYNEQFF. The full variable domain, completed using reference TRBV28 and TRBJ2-1, is DVKVTQSSRYLVKRTGEKVFLECVQDMDHENMFWYRQDPGLGLRLIYFSYDVKMKEKGDIPEGYSVSREKKERFSLILESASTNQTSMYLCASSLLGLTYNEQFFGPGTRLTVL.

The chain has TRBV29-1 and TRBJ1-1. CDR3 length equals 13 residues. Germline-derived CDR1 and CDR2 are SQVTM and ANQGSEA. CDR3 sequence reads: CSVELEESTEAFF.

Considering frequency, this clonotype is medium-sized. The V and J genes are TRBV12-3 or TRBV12-4 and TRBJ2-1. The CDR3 sequence is 13 residues long. CDR3: CASGKLLYNEQFF.

Measured by frequency, this clonotype is medium-sized. The rearrangement joins TRBV29-1 to TRBJ2-1; as DNA is missing, the TRBD1 call by TCRdb cannot be tested. The CDR3 sequence is 13 residues long. Germline V gives CDR1 SQVTM, CDR2 ANQGSEA. The chain's CDR3 is CSITGTIYNEQFF.

The gene calls are TRBV9 and TRBJ1-4; TCRdb designates TRBD1, a call that cannot be tested without DNA. CDR1 SGDLS and CDR2 YYNGEE come from the germline V gene. This CDR3 is built from 15 residues. The CDR3 reads CASSASAARNEKLVF.

The gene calls are TRBV11-3 and TRBJ1-1; lacking DNA, the TRBD1 call made by TCRdb goes unchecked. The CDR3 totals 18 residues. Germline CDR1 and CDR2: SGHNT and YENEEA. The CDR3 protein is CASSFQSVAGQGGAEAFF.

The rearrangement uses TRBV24-1 and TRBJ2-1; as DNA is missing, the TRBD2 call by TCRdb cannot be tested. CDR1 KGHDR and CDR2 SFDVKD come from the germline V gene. This CDR3 contains 15 residues. This chain's CDR3 is CAPPQRSGSYNEQFF.

The chain employs TRBV20-1 and TRBJ2-1; TCRdb picks TRBD2, but there is no DNA to check that call. The CDR3 sequence is 15 residues long. Germline CDR1 is DFQATT and CDR2 is SNEGSKA (reference sequence). CDR3 region: CSARDLPGLNNEQFF.

This clonotype registers medium-sized by frequency. The chain recombines TRBV29-1 with TRBJ2-5; lacking DNA, the TRBD2 call made by TCRdb goes unchecked. In germline, CDR1 is SQVTM, CDR2 ANQGSEA. The CDR3 is 12 amino acids. The CDR3: CSVEVVRETQYF.

According to its frequency, this clonotype is medium-sized. The chain joins TRBV11-2 to TRBJ2-5; with no DNA, the TCRdb D assignment of TRBD2 cannot be verified. Looked up from germline, CDR1 is SGHAT and CDR2 is FQNNGV. The CDR3 totals 17 residues. CDR3 sequence reads: CASSHPVQAGGIETQYF.

By frequency, this clonotype is medium-sized. V gene TRBV7-9 combines with J gene TRBJ1-3. From germline, CDR1 is SEHNR and CDR2 FQNEAQ (reference sequence). The CDR3 contains 15 residues. The CDR3 protein is CASSPPVHSGNTIYF.

The CDR3 here is CASSRTVESGNQPQHF. The chain employs TRBV6-6 and TRBJ1-5. The CDR3 runs 16 residues. The germline V gene encodes CDR1 MNHNY and CDR2 SVGAGI (reference sequence).

V gene TRBV20-1 combines with J gene TRBJ1-5; TCRdb designates TRBD1, a call that cannot be tested without DNA. The CDR3 is made up of 13 amino acids. CDR1 DFQATT and CDR2 SNEGSKA come from the germline V gene (reference sequence). CDR3 amino acids: CSYGTDSNQPQHF.

According to its frequency, this clonotype is medium-sized. The genes are TRBV11-1 and TRBJ1-5. Germline CDR1 reads SGHAT; CDR2 reads FQDESV (reference sequence). The CDR3 runs to 17 residues. This CDR3 reads CASSLVTKDDSNQPQHF. Using reference TRBV11-1 and TRBJ1-5 for the parts outside the CDR3, the full variable domain is EAEVAQSPRYKITEKSQAVAFWCDPISGHATLYWYRQILGQGPELLVQFQDESVVDDSQLPKDRFSAERLKGVDSTLKIQPAELGDSAMYLCASSLVTKDDSNQPQHFGDGTRLSIL.

The V gene is TRBV29-1, the J gene TRBJ2-3. CDR3 length equals 13 residues. Germline assignment: CDR1 SQVTM and CDR2 ANQGSEA. CDR3 protein: CSVEGRNTDTQYF.

The CDR3 is CASRPSGSSFDEQFF. The chain couples TRBV11-1 to TRBJ2-1. The germline gives CDR1 SGHAT, CDR2 FQDESV (reference sequence). This CDR3 comprises 15 residues.

This clonotype shows up as medium-sized by frequency. This chain links TRBV7-8 with TRBJ2-1; TCRdb's D call, TRBD1, is unchecked because there is no DNA. This CDR3 comprises 14 residues. CDR1 and CDR2 (germline): SGHVS, FQNEAQ. CDR3 in amino acids: CASSFTDPPDEQFF.

The chain joins TRBV7-2 to TRBJ2-3; TCRdb picks TRBD1, but there is no DNA to check that call. The CDR3 sequence is 15 residues long. CDR1 and CDR2 from the germline V gene are SGHTA and FQGNSA. The chain's CDR3 is CASSLVTGGTDTQYF.

This clonotype is classed as medium-sized by frequency. The genes are TRBV7-9 and TRBJ2-7; lacking DNA, the TRBD1 call made by TCRdb goes unchecked. Germline V gene data show CDR1 as SEHNR and CDR2 as FQNEAQ (reference sequence). The CDR3 totals 14 residues. CDR3 region: CASSLVGPAYEQYF.

This clonotype shows up as medium-sized by frequency. The rearrangement links TRBV27 to TRBJ1-4; TCRdb indicates TRBD1, and absent DNA this call remains unverified. This CDR3 contains 14 residues. Per the germline V gene, CDR1 is MNHEY and CDR2 is SMNVEV (reference sequence). The CDR3 region is CASRGTGRSEKLFF.

The chain uses TRBV15 and TRBJ1-3. CDR3 size: 15 residues. Germline assignment: CDR1 LNHNV and CDR2 YYDKDF (reference sequence). The CDR3 spells CATSRDGGSGNTIYF. The variable domain in full, completed from reference TRBV15 and TRBJ1-3, reads DAMVIQNPRYQVTQFGKPVTLSCSQTLNHNVMYWYQQKSSQAPKLLFHYYDKDFNNEADTPDNFQSRRPNTSFCFLDIRSPGLGDTAMYLCATSRDGGSGNTIYFGEGSWLTVV.

This chain uses TRBV11-3 with TRBJ1-1. The CDR3 extends over 13 amino acids. Germline V CDR1 and CDR2: SGHNT, YENEEA. Here the CDR3 reads CASSAAPNTEAFF.

This chain connects TRBV29-1 to TRBJ2-2; with no DNA, the TCRdb D assignment of TRBD2 cannot be verified. The CDR3 extends over 15 amino acids. CDR1 and CDR2 (germline): SQVTM, ANQGSEA. This CDR3 reads CSVSPGSGSTGELFF.

The genes are TRBV19 and TRBJ2-7; the TRBD2 assignment by TCRdb is unverifiable without DNA. Germline V gives CDR1 LNHDA, CDR2 SQIVND (reference sequence). This CDR3 has 14 residues. CDR3 region: CASDSGSGSYEQYF.

This chain links TRBV7-9 with TRBJ1-1; the TCRdb D gene call, TRBD1, has no DNA to confirm it. CDR3 size: 12 residues. CDR1 is SEHNR and CDR2 is FQNEAQ in the germline V gene (reference sequence). The CDR3 loop reads CASSFVGQEAFF. The full variable domain, with the rest looked up from reference TRBV7-9 and TRBJ1-1, is DTGVSQNPRHKITKRGQNVTFRCDPISEHNRLYWYRQTLGQGPEFLTYFQNEAQLEKSRLLSDRFSAERPKGSFSTLEIQRTEQGDSAMYLCASSFVGQEAFFGQGTRLTVV.

This sequence joins TRBV12-3 or TRBV12-4 and TRBJ2-1; the TCRdb call, TRBD2, lacks DNA for checking. There are 16 residues in the CDR3. CDR3 amino acids: CASSFSPTRAYNEQFF.